The sequence of this T cell receptor (beta chain) was determined in a study of cytomegalovirus exposure and HLA in healthy donors. General study results and limits: A few CMV-associated chains were confirmed in vitro to be specific for CMV antigens.

Germline CDR1 SGDLS, CDR2 YYNGEE. The CDR3 spans 15 residues. J was trimmed by 3 bases and V by 2 bases; bases with no gene match: 4. Here immunoSEQ multiplex PCR was the method, and the copy in TCRdb shows in-frame clones only, minus some. The sample has about 140,000 clones; around nine tenths are singletons. Note on this clone: Its antigen remains unidentified.

The TCR sequence derives from a woman aged 18 to 35 in good health and CMV-seropositive. Sequenced: PBMCs. The J gene is TRBJ1-1, the V gene TRBV9, with TRBD1 identical over 10 bases. CDR3 protein: CASSVTGGPYTEAFF. CDR3 nucleotide sequence: TGTGCCAGCAGCGTGACAGGGGGCCCGTACACTGAAGCTTTCTTT.